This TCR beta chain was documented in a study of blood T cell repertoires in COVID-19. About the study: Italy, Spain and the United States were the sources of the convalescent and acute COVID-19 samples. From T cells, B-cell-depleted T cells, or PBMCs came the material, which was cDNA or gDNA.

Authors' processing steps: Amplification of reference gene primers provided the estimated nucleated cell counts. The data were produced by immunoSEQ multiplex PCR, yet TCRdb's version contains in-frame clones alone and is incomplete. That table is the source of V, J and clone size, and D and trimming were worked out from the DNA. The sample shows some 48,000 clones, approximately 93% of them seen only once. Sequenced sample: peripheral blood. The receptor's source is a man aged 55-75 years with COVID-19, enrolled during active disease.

Here the CDR3 DNA reads TGTGCCAGTCGGTTCGGAGGTGGAAACACCATATATTTT. The encoded protein is CASRFGGGNTIYF. V is TRBV19 and J is TRBJ1-3; D gene unclear. V dropped 8 bases and J dropped 3 bases, with 11 bases sitting between them. Germline assignment: CDR1 LNHDA and CDR2 SQIVND (reference sequence). This CDR3 has 13 residues. Full variable domain (missing parts from reference TRBV19 and TRBJ1-3): DGGITQSPKYLFRKEGQNVTLSCEQNLNHDAMYWYRQDPGQGLRLIYYSQIVNDFQKGDIAEGYSVSREKKESFPLTVTSAQKNPTAFYLCASRFGGGNTIYFGEGSWLTVV.